What follows are 18 T cell receptor beta chains derived from one specimen sequenced in a study of beta chain features in type 1 diabetes. Since all of the isolated RNA was reverse transcribed, expressed TCRB transcripts were what got sequenced. Generated by immunoSEQ multiplex PCR, the TCRdb table keeps only in-frame clones and is missing some. Altogether 810,000 or so clones are present, about a sixth being singletons, with the ten largest covering about 0.02%. Sequencing was carried out using naive CD4+ T cells from blood. The receptors were sampled from a woman under 30 in good health.

This clone was recorded a few times. V and J are TRBV2 and TRBJ2-1, with D unresolved. There are 14 residues in the CDR3. Per germline, CDR1 SNHLY and CDR2 FYNNEI. V was clipped by 7 bases and J by 0 bases, with 10 bases between them. CDR3 sequence (DNA): TGTGCCAGCAATGGGCGAATCTCCTACAATGAGCAGTTCTTC. This translates into CASNGRISYNEQFF.

There are a few counts of this clone. This sequence joins TRBV4-2 and TRBJ2-7; 9 nucleotides align to TRBD2. The J segment lost 5 bases and the V segment lost 4 bases, leaving 9 bases of the junction unmatched. Germline V gene lookup returns CDR1 LGHNA and CDR2 YNFKEQ. The CDR3 is 15 amino acids. Written as DNA, the CDR3 is TGTGCCAGCAGCCGTCTGGCTAGCGGGGCGGACGAGCAGTACTTC. Protein sequence: CASSRLASGADEQYF.

This clone came up a few times. The chain combines TRBV4-2 with TRBJ1-2, with D perhaps TRBD1 (6 bases). V lost 0 bases, J lost 1 base, and 12 bases lay in between. Germline assignment: CDR1 LGHNA and CDR2 YNFKEQ. The length of the CDR3 is 16 residues. DNA for the CDR3: TGTGCCAGCAGCCAAGATACCGACAGGTTTAACTATGGCTACACCTTC. It is translated as CASSQDTDRFNYGYTF.

This clone was counted between two and nine times. The same CDR3 is also encoded by other DNA sequences in this sample. For the CDR3, the DNA is TGTGCCAGCAGTTTGAGGGATACGCAGTATTTT. Its translation: CASSLRDTQYF. This sequence joins TRBV28 and TRBJ2-3; D not resolved. This CDR3 region has 11 residues. CDR1 is MDHEN, CDR2 SYDVKM, per germline. Trimming left V 3 bases short and J 6 bases short, with 4 bases between.

Only a few counts were recorded for this clone. The gene calls are TRBV15 and TRBJ2-3; D is undetermined. The V end lost 5 bases, the J end lost 5 bases, and 17 bases lay between the germline ends. The CDR3 loop spans 15 amino acids. Germline lookup yields CDR1 LNHNV and CDR2 YYDKDF (reference sequence). As DNA, the CDR3 is TGTGCCACCAGCCTTCGGGCTAGGAGACTAGATACGCAGTATTTT. Its protein is CATSLRARRLDTQYF.

The genes are TRBV7-8 and TRBJ2-5; D uncertain. The CDR3 contains 15 residues. The germline CDR1 and CDR2 sequences are SGHVS and FQNEAQ. V was pared by 5 bases and J by 4 bases, with 17 bases between. The CDR3 coding sequence is TGTGCCAGCAGCCCGCGTCGAGCCATGTCAGAGACCCAGTACTTC. Encoded protein: CASSPRRAMSETQYF. The full variable domain, its missing parts supplied by reference TRBV7-8 and TRBJ2-5, is GAGVSQSPRYKVAKRGQDVALRCDPISGHVSLFWYQQALGQGPEFLTYFQNEAQLDKSGLPSDRFFAERPEGSVSTLKIQRTQQEDSAVYLCASSPRRAMSETQYFGPGTRLLVL.

A few counts support this clone. The chain uses TRBV19 and TRBJ1-1; D is unclear. Germline V gene data show CDR1 as LNHDA and CDR2 as SQIVND (reference sequence). The V and J ends lost 5 bases and 11 bases respectively, with 15 bases between them. The CDR3 extends over 12 amino acids. For the CDR3, the DNA is TGTGCCAGTAGTTCTACGACATGGACGGCTTTCTTT. It encodes CASSSTTWTAFF.

This clone was found a few times. The gene calls are TRBV7-2 and TRBJ2-5, with 7 bases matching TRBD2. V lost 0 bases to trimming and J lost 4 bases; unmatched junction nucleotides: 5. Germline CDR1 and CDR2: SGHTA and FQGNSA. The CDR3 loop spans 15 amino acids. The CDR3: CASSLARLAPETQYF. The CDR3, as DNA: TGTGCCAGCAGCTTAGCGAGACTAGCCCCAGAGACCCAGTACTTC.

Regarding this clone: Other DNA sequences in the same sample also yield this CDR3. The gene calls are TRBV18 and TRBJ1-5; D is unresolved. Deletions cut 4 bases from V and 1 base from J, with 2 bases between. Germline loops: CDR1 KGHSH, CDR2 LQKENI. This CDR3 region has 12 residues. CDR3 loop: CASSLSNQPQHF. The CDR3 nucleotides are TGTGCCAGCTCACTAAGCAATCAGCCCCAGCATTTT. The full variable domain, rest sourced from reference TRBV18 and TRBJ1-5, is NAGVMQNPRHLVRRRGQEARLRCSPMKGHSHVYWYRQLPEEGLKFMVYLQKENIIDESGMPKERFSAEFPKEGPSILRIQQVVRGDSAAYFCASSLSNQPQHFGDGTRLSIL.

This chain connects TRBV5-6 to TRBJ2-5; 11 bases match TRBD2. The germline gives CDR1 SGHDT, CDR2 YYEEEE. V shed 3 bases, J shed 2 bases, and the junction held 6 bases outside the gene matches. The CDR3 has 16 residues. CDR3 sequence reads: CASSWTSGPIQETQYF. In DNA form, the CDR3 reads TGTGCCAGCAGCTGGACTAGCGGGCCAATTCAAGAGACCCAGTACTTC.

The V call is TRBV7-2, the J call TRBJ2-1; no reliable D call. Trimming took 5 bases from V and 2 from J, leaving 10 bases between them. The length of the CDR3 is 14 residues. The germline CDR1 and CDR2 sequences are SGHTA and FQGNSA. CDR3 loop: CASSLQHTYNEQFF. CDR3 sequence (DNA): TGTGCCAGCAGCCTACAACATACCTACAATGAGCAGTTCTTC.

The table lists this clone with a few counts. The V gene is TRBV4-3, the J gene TRBJ2-2, with D hard to call. The CDR3 spans 15 residues. The germline CDR1 and CDR2 sequences are LGHNA and YSLEER. V was clipped by 0 bases and J by 6 bases, with 11 bases between them. This chain's CDR3 is CASSQETALSGELFF. The CDR3 DNA reads TGCGCCAGCAGCCAAGAAACCGCCTTATCCGGGGAGCTGTTTTTT.

This clone appeared a few times. The CDR3 nucleotides are TGTGCCAGCAGCCCAGGGGGGGCTATAGCCAAAAACATTCAGTACTTC. Residues: CASSPGGAIAKNIQYF. V gene TRBV7-9 combines with J gene TRBJ2-4; D may match TRBD1 or TRBD2 (7 bases each). This CDR3 contains 16 residues. Trimming removed 5 bases at V and 0 bases at J, with 14 bases between. The germline gives CDR1 SEHNR, CDR2 FQNEAQ (reference sequence).

This clone was counted a few times. V and J are TRBV9 and TRBJ2-3; D may correspond to TRBD1 or TRBD2 (5 bases each). This CDR3 has 16 residues. V was pared by 4 bases and J by 0 bases, with 15 bases between. CDR1 SGDLS and CDR2 YYNGEE come from the germline V gene. The CDR3 DNA follows: TGTGCCAGCAGCCCCGACCGTTGGGGGAGCACAGATACGCAGTATTTT. As protein: CASSPDRWGSTDTQYF. Filled out from reference TRBV9 and TRBJ2-3, the complete variable domain reads DSGVTQTPKHLITATGQRVTLRCSPRSGDLSVYWYQQSLDQGLQFLIQYYNGEERAKGNILERFSAQQFPDLHSELNLSSLELGDSALYFCASSPDRWGSTDTQYFGPGTRLTVL.

Comments on this clone: Other DNA variants within this sample encode the same CDR3. DNA for the CDR3: TGTGCCAGCAGCCAAGATTTACTAGCGGGGACCTACGAGCAGTACTTC. Encoded protein: CASSQDLLAGTYEQYF. This chain connects TRBV4-2 to TRBJ2-7; 10 bases line up with TRBD2. Trimming cost V 0 bases and J 2 bases; bases outside gene matches: 4. Germline lookup yields CDR1 LGHNA and CDR2 YNFKEQ. This CDR3 is 16 amino acids long.

This clone was counted between two and nine times. V gene TRBV7-2 combines with J gene TRBJ2-1; 9 bases agree with TRBD2. Germline CDR1 is SGHTA and CDR2 is FQGNSA. V lost 0 bases, J lost 4 bases, and 16 bases stayed unmatched. The CDR3 loop spans 20 amino acids. The CDR3 spells CASSLAASGKIPFTYNEQFF. The CDR3 nucleotides read TGTGCCAGCAGCTTAGCGGCTAGCGGGAAGATACCCTTTACTTACAATGAGCAGTTCTTC.

This clone was seen a few times. In nucleotides, the CDR3 is TGTGCCAGCAGTGGAAGGACGGGGGGCGATGGCTACACCTTC. Translating it yields CASSGRTGGDGYTF. J is TRBJ1-2 and V is TRBV2, with D perhaps TRBD1 (6 bases). Trimming removed 4 bases from V and 6 bases from J, with 15 bases in between. There are 14 residues in the CDR3. Germline assignment: CDR1 SNHLY and CDR2 FYNNEI.

This clone was found a few times. J is TRBJ2-1 and V is TRBV7-2; TRBD2 matches 14 bases. CDR1 and CDR2 (germline): SGHTA, FQGNSA. The junction had 6 bases not matched to a gene; V was cut back by 3 bases and J by 8 bases. This CDR3 is 16 amino acids long. The chain's CDR3 is CASSFFGTSGRDEQFF. The DNA for the CDR3 is TGTGCCAGCAGCTTTTTCGGGACTAGCGGGAGAGATGAGCAGTTCTTC.